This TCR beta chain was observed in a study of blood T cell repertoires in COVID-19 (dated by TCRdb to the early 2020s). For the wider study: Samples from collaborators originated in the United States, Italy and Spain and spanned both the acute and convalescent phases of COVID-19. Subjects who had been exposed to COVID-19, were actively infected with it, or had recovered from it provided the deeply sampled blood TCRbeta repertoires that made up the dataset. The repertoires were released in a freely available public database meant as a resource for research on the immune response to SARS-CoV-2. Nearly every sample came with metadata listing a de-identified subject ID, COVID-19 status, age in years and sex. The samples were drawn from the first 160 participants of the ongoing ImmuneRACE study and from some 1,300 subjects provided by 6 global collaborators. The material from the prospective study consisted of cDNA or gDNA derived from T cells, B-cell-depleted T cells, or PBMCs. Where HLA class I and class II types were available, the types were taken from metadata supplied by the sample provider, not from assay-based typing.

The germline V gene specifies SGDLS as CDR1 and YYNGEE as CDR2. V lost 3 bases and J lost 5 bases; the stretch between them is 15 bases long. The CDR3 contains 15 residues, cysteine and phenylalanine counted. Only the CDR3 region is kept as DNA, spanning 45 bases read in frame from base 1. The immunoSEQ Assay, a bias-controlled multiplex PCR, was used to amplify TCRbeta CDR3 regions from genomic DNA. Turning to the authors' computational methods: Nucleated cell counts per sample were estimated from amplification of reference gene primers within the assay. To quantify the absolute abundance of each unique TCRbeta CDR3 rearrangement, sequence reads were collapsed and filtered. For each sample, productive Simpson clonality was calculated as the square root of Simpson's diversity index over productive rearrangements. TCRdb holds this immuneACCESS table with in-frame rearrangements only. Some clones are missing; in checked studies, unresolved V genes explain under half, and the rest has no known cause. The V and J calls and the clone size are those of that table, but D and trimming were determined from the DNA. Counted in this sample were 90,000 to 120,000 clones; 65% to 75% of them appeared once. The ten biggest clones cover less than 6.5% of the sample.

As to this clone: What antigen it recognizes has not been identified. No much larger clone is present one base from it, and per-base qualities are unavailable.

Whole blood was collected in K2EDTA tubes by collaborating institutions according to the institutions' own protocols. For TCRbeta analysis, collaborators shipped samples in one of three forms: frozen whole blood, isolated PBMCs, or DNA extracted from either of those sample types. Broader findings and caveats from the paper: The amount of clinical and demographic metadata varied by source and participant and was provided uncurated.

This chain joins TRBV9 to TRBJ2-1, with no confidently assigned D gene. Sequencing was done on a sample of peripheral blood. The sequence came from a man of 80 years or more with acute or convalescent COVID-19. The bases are TGTGCCAGCAGCGCCTTAGCAAGAGGAAACAATGAGCAGTTCTTC. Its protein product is CASSALARGNNEQFF.